Included here is one TCR beta chain sequence, with context. Its antigen is still unknown. The sample originates from a study of lymphopenia after photon versus proton radiotherapy. Overall study results and limits: After lymphocyte nadir, photon-treated repertoires showed oligoclonal expansion, especially CD8+ Temra. A bigger post-nadir fall in TCR diversity correlated inversely with survival time in deceased patients. Proton therapy kept repertoires fairly stable, unlike photons, which gained effector/memory cells. Better survival with proton therapy was suggested as possible, not demonstrated.

From germline, CDR1 is LNHDA and CDR2 SQIVND (reference sequence). V lost 5 bases, J lost 1 base, and 14 bases lay in between. The CDR3 has 16 amino acids. The data were produced by immunoSEQ multiplex PCR, yet TCRdb's version contains in-frame clones alone and is incomplete. The table includes under 75,000 clones, just under 95% detected once. The TCR was taken from a woman aged 40 to 50 with cholangiocarcinoma. This sequence joins TRBV19 and TRBJ2-2; D assignment may be TRBD1 or TRBD2 (5 bases each). The input for sequencing was peripheral blood, taken from a patient treated with photon-based radiotherapy. CDR3 DNA: TGTGCCAGTAGTTGGAGTGGGACGGTGAACACCGGGGAGCTGTTTTTT. This gives the protein CASSWSGTVNTGELFF.